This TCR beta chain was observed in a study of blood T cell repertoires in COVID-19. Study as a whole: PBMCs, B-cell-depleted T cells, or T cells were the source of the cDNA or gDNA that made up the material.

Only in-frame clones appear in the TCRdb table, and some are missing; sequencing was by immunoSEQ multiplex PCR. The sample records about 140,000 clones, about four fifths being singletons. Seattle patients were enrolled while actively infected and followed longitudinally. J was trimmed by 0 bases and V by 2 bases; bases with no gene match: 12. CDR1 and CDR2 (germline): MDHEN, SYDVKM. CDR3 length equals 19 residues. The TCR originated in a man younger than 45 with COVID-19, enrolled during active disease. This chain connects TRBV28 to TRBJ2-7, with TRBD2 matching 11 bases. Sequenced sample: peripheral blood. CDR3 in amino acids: CASSLVGGGLAASSYEQYF. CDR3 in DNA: TGTGCCAGCAGTTTAGTGGGGGGGGGACTAGCGGCTTCCTCCTACGAGCAGTACTTC.